One sample yielded the 13 T cell receptor beta chains listed below, sequenced in a study of T cells in Graves' hyperthyroidism and ophthalmopathy. It was RNA transcripts that yielded the amplified TCR beta CDR3 regions. The TCR CDR3 was amplified in a first-round RT-PCR using the HTBI primer set. Each CDR3 protein gets one entry after TCRdb re-called the multiplex PCR reads with MiXCR. The data hold hundreds of thousands of distinct CDR3 sequences, with approximately 14% observed a single time. Sequenced input: blood. The receptors derive from a woman in her forties or fifties with Graves' ophthalmopathy.

This clonotype was detected ten times or more. The V and J genes are TRBV12-3 or TRBV12-4 and TRBJ1-4; D gene unclear. The CDR3 runs to 17 residues. Trimming stripped 4 bases from V and 8 bases from J, with 23 bases between. The CDR3 reads CASSSSSWSTGKEKLFF. The CDR3 nucleotides read TGTGCCAGCAGTTCCTCGTCCTGGTCCACTGGGAAAGAAAAACTGTTTTTT.

This clonotype has at least ten counts. This chain connects TRBV11-1 to TRBJ2-2; D is ambiguous. Germline V gene data show CDR1 as SGHAT and CDR2 as FQDESV (reference sequence). V was shortened by 3 bases and J by 6 bases, with 8 bases between the two germline ends. This CDR3 comprises 13 residues. CDR3 in DNA: TGTGCCAGCAGCTTCGTTCGGTCCGGGGAGCTGTTTTTT. The encoded protein is CASSFVRSGELFF.

Ten or more counts support this clonotype. The V and J genes are TRBV29-1 and TRBJ1-1; D is unclear. V lost 5 bases to trimming and J lost 1 base, with 14 bases between them. CDR3 length: 14 residues. Germline V lookup: CDR1 SQVTM, CDR2 ANQGSEA. CDR3 DNA: TGCAGCGTTTCCGGCCGAGTCTCGAACACTGAAGCTTTCTTT. This sequence encodes CSVSGRVSNTEAFF.

This clonotype was counted many times. The genes are TRBV29-1 and TRBJ2-5; D remains unclear. The CDR3 spans 13 residues. The V and J ends lost 4 bases and 5 bases respectively, with 14 bases between them. The germline CDR1 and CDR2 sequences are SQVTM and ANQGSEA. The CDR3: CSVAPTIGETQYF. Here the CDR3 DNA reads TGCAGCGTTGCCCCCACCATCGGGGAGACCCAGTACTTC.

The chain employs TRBV7-9 and TRBJ2-3, with 7 nucleotides matching TRBD2. This CDR3 has 14 residues. In germline, CDR1 is SEHNR, CDR2 FQNEAQ (reference sequence). Losses at the gene ends were 4 bases for V and 4 bases for J; bases not matched to a gene: 5. CDR3 sequence (DNA): TGTGCCAGCAGCTGGGAGGGAAAACCAGATACGCAGTATTTT. It yields the protein CASSWEGKPDTQYF.

This clonotype was detected ten times or more. The chain carries TRBV28 and TRBJ2-1; D is uncertain. The CDR3 loop spans 16 amino acids. Germline CDR1 is MDHEN and CDR2 is SYDVKM. V lost 3 bases to trimming and J lost 0 bases, with 12 bases between them. The CDR3 bases are TGTGCCAGCAGTTTTACGGCCCTAAGCTCCTACAATGAGCAGTTCTTC. This translates into CASSFTALSSYNEQFF.

This clonotype came up a few times. V gene TRBV20-1 combines with J gene TRBJ2-4, with D possibly matching TRBD2 (5 bases). This CDR3 is built from 15 residues. V shed 3 bases and J shed 3 bases, with 15 bases lying between them. Germline V gene lookup returns CDR1 DFQATT and CDR2 SNEGSKA (reference sequence). The CDR3: CSASENNRGKNIQYF. The CDR3 DNA is TGCAGTGCTAGTGAGAATAATCGGGGCAAAAACATTCAGTACTTC.

This clonotype was counted many times. The V call is TRBV15, the J call TRBJ2-2; the match to TRBD1 covers 7 bases. The CDR3 consists of 15 residues. In germline, CDR1 is LNHNV, CDR2 YYDKDF (reference sequence). Trimming removed 3 bases from V and 6 bases from J; junction bases left unmatched: 7. The CDR3 nucleotides are TGTGCCACCAGCAGGGCGACAGGGCTTGCCGGGGAGCTGTTTTTT. Amino acids: CATSRATGLAGELFF.

This clonotype occurred many times. V and J are TRBV27 and TRBJ2-2; 7 bases agree with TRBD1. V gave up 6 bases and J gave up 7 bases; unmatched junction bases: 11. The CDR3 spans 15 residues. Germline V gives CDR1 MNHEY, CDR2 SMNVEV (reference sequence). CDR3 in DNA: TGTGCCAGCAGGAAGCACAGGGGTTCCGGCGGGGAGCTGTTTTTT. This codes for CASRKHRGSGGELFF.

J is TRBJ1-1 and V is TRBV28; D unresolved. CDR1 is MDHEN and CDR2 is SYDVKM in the germline V gene. Trimming removed 8 bases from V and 1 base from J, with 14 bases in between. The CDR3 totals 14 residues. CDR3 sequence reads: CASPLAIPNTEAFF. DNA for the CDR3: TGTGCCAGCCCCTTGGCCATTCCGAACACTGAAGCTTTCTTT.

This clonotype was seen repeatedly, ten times or more. The chain's CDR3 is CSASRTSGRRNEQFF. The DNA for the CDR3 is TGCAGTGCTAGCCGAACTAGCGGGAGGAGGAATGAGCAGTTCTTC. The chain has TRBV20-1 and TRBJ2-1, with 12 bases aligning to TRBD2. This CDR3 comprises 15 residues. The V gene end was trimmed by 3 bases and the J gene end by 7 bases; junction bases not matched to a gene: 7. CDR1 and CDR2 (germline): DFQATT, SNEGSKA (reference sequence).

This chain links TRBV10-3 with TRBJ2-5; D not certain. V lost 6 bases, J lost 1 base, and 9 bases lay in between. From germline, CDR1 is ENHRY and CDR2 SYGVKD. The CDR3 has 13 amino acids. The CDR3 DNA follows: TGTGCCATCAGACCGCCGGCCCAAGAGACCCAGTACTTC. It encodes CAIRPPAQETQYF.

This clonotype was seen only a few times. The chain joins TRBV28 to TRBJ1-5; D remains unclear. The CDR3 has 15 residues. Trimming shortened V by 1 base and J by 4 bases, and 11 bases separated the two germline ends. CDR1 is MDHEN, CDR2 SYDVKM, per germline. In nucleotides, the CDR3 is TGTGCCAGCAGTTTATTGGGTCGAGGGAATCAGCCCCAGCATTTT. It codes for CASSLLGRGNQPQHF.